This TCR beta chain is from a study of T cells after yellow fever vaccination. Study background: Those fractions that held only low numbers of cells were prepared using the SMART-Seq v4 Ultra Low Input RNA kit.

In this sample, this clonotype turned up a few times. Its antigen is not identified. TCRdb used MiXCR to reprocess the 5' RACE reads, holding one entry per CDR3 protein. The table records 610,000 or so distinct CDR3 sequences, roughly an eighth of them present only once. Overall study results and limits: FACS-sorted repertoires could contain abundant clonotypes contaminating from the bulk population. A limited proportion of clonotypes was detected within both the CD4 and CD8 compartments.

The CDR3 spans 12 residues. CDR1 DFQATT and CDR2 SNEGSKA come from the germline V gene (reference sequence). V was cut by 2 bases and J by 2 bases, with 7 bases left in between. The TCR originated in a man between 25 and 39 years old who received the YFV17D yellow fever vaccine. The chain carries TRBV20-1 and TRBJ2-7; no reliable D call. The sample was PBMCs, taken on the day of the yellow fever booster vaccination. This CDR3 is CSARSQAYEQYF. The CDR3 region has the DNA TGCAGTGCTAGAAGCCAGGCCTACGAGCAGTACTTC.